This note documents a single T cell receptor (beta chain) sequence. The study separated CD4+ cells into CD45RA+ naive and CD45RA-negative memory subsets. The sample is drawn from a study of shared clonotypes between healthy human individuals. Sorted-subset replicate PCR reactions contained about 200 ng DNA, corresponding to tens of thousands of T cell genomes. The data were produced by immunoSEQ multiplex PCR, yet TCRdb's version contains in-frame clones alone and is incomplete. The repertoire holds roughly 2.2 million clones, about 90% seen once, with approximately 0.41% in the top ten. The origin of this receptor is a man between 18 and 35 years old in good health. Some clones in this sample may be carry-over from other donors' samples. Sequenced sample: naive CD4+ T cells from PBMCs. Subset noted: CD45RA+ positively selected.

CDR3 coding DNA: TGTGCCAGCAGTAACGACAGGGGGCATAAAGATACGCAGTATTTT. This translates into CASSNDRGHKDTQYF. The V and J genes are TRBV2 and TRBJ2-3, with TRBD1 matching over 10 bases. Germline loops: CDR1 SNHLY, CDR2 FYNNEI. This CDR3 region has 15 residues. Unmatched junction bases numbered 7, after V lost 5 bases and J lost 5 bases.